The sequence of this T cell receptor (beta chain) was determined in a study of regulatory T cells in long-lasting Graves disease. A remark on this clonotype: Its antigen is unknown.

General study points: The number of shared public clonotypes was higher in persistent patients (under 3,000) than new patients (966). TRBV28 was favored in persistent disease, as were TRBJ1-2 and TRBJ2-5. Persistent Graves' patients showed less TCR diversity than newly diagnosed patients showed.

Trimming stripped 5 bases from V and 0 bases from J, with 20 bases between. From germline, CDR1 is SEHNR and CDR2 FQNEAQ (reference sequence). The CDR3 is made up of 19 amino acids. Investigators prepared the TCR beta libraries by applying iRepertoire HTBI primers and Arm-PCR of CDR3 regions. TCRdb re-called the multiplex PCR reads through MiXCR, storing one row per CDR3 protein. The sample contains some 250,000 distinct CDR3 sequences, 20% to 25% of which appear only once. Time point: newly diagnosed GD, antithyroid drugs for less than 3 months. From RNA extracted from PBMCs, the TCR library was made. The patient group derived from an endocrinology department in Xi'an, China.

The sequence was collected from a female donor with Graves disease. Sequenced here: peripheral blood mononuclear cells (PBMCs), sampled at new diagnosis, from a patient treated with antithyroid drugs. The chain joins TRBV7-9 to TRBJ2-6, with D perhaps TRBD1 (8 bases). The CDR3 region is CASSGRAGQANSGANVLTF. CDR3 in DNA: TGTGCCAGCAGCGGGAGAGCGGGACAGGCTAACTCTGGGGCCAACGTCCTGACTTTC.